One and the same sample provided the 2 T cell receptor beta chains below, sequenced in a study of siplizumab effects on memory and regulatory T cells. Some clones are missing from TCRdb's copy, which holds only in-frame ones; the method was immunoSEQ multiplex PCR. Of about 110,000 clones listed, 92% are singletons. Sample: Tregs sorted from blood. The receptors come from a human donor in good health.

The rearrangement joins TRBV4-1 to TRBJ1-2; tentative D call: TRBD1 (6 bases). V was pared by 0 bases and J by 2 bases, with 16 bases between. The CDR3 length is 17 residues. CDR1 and CDR2 from the germline V gene are MGHRA and YSYEKL. CDR3 nucleotides: TGCGCCAGCAGCCAAGAAAGGGGAACAGGGACCAACTATGGCTACACCTTC. Amino acids: CASSQERGTGTNYGYTF.

The V gene is TRBV27, the J gene TRBJ2-4; TRBD1 matches at 7 bases. Germline lookup yields CDR1 MNHEY and CDR2 SMNVEV (reference sequence). V lost 6 bases and J lost 5; bases outside the gene matches: 13. This CDR3 has 16 amino acids. As DNA, the CDR3 is TGTGCCAGCAGCCCTGAAGAAAGGGGGCATCAAAACATTCAGTACTTC. Translation: CASSPEERGHQNIQYF.